This TCR beta chain was identified in a study of regulatory T cells in long-lasting Graves disease listed by TCRdb under 2021. For the wider study: Patients with newly diagnosed Graves' disease had been on antithyroid drugs for under 3 months. Peripheral blood TCR sequencing and RNA sequencing compared persistent Graves' disease patients with newly diagnosed Graves' disease patients. The study was conducted in China and was registered as a clinical trial. A total of about 35 samples underwent TCR sequencing: 13 from persistent and roughly 20 from newly diagnosed Graves' disease patients.

Library construction relied on multiplex PCR. The sample was run on an Illumina HiSeq 4000. TCR beta libraries were built with iRepertoire HTBI primers and Arm-PCR amplification of CDR3 regions. Before sequencing, the PCR products underwent gel purification. The authors processed their data as follows. Gene usage analysis of CDR3 amino acid clonotypes relied on the 62 TRBV and 12 to 15 TRBJ segments identified across samples. COPE and FqMerger were used to merge the filtered high-quality paired reads into contigs. BLAST was used to align contigs to IMGT TRBV, TRBD and TRBJ reference genes, with CDR3 defined following IMGT. Highly expanded clones were defined as clonotypes with a frequency above 0.1%. Repertoire diversity was measured by Shannon entropy, and V-J evenness by the Gini coefficient. A clonotype found in more than one individual was treated as public. The public reads were quality trimmed at Q25 with fastp and then assembled into clones with MiXCR by TCRdb, keeping productive beta chains. Each record represents a unique CDR3 protein, reported with the most common genes and DNA among its rows. These V and J calls derive from TCRdb rather than the authors' analysis. Present in this sample are about 470,000 distinct CDR3 sequences, approximately 15% of which were seen just once. Roughly 17% of the sample comes from the top ten.

Beyond this particular receptor, the publication reports: TRBV28, TRBJ1-2 and TRBJ2-5 were preferentially used in persistent disease, while TRBV20-1 and TRBJ2-1 were favored in newly diagnosed disease. Only the TCR beta chain was sequenced and analyzed. Patients with persistent disease shared more public clonotypes (approximately 2,500) than newly diagnosed patients did (approximately 1,000). The study examined only peripheral blood because the primary lesion, thyroid tissue, could not be accessed. The small sample size was acknowledged by the authors as a limitation that may reduce accuracy. Lower TCR Shannon entropy and fewer highly expanded clones were observed in persistent Graves' disease patients than in newly diagnosed patients, which suggested clonal expansion.

The CDR3 has 14 amino acids, counting the end cysteine and phenylalanine. Only the CDR3 part of the read is kept: 42 bases, read in frame from the first base. The germline V end is reduced by 6 bases and the J end by 12 bases; junction bases left unmatched: 12. CDR1 and CDR2 are read off the germline V gene as MNHNS and SASEGT. The sample's time point label, in plain terms: newly diagnosed GD, antithyroid drugs for less than 3 months. For both TCR sequencing and RNA sequencing, RNA was extracted from PBMCs in TRIzol. The diagnosis of Graves' disease followed American Thyroid Association guidelines. Patients were recruited from an endocrinology department in Xi'an, China. Each patient gave roughly 8.4 milliliters of peripheral blood, collected in an EDTA anticoagulant tube. Ficoll Paque Plus density gradient separation was used to isolate PBMCs, and no additional T cell sorting was done. An Agilent 2100 Bioanalyzer and agarose gel were used to check RNA quality, and a NanoDrop 2000 was used to measure RNA concentration.

Worth noting for this clonotype: The antigen it recognizes is unknown. Within one base of it there is no much larger clone, and no base qualities were kept.

The same specimen was also included in a second study, on T cells in Graves' hyperthyroidism and ophthalmopathy. Drawing on the second study: A patient counted as having stable Graves' hyperthyroidism if no progression to ophthalmopathy occurred over 18 months of follow-up. Hyperthyroidism patients were aged 18 to 65 years and newly diagnosed, with disease duration of less than 2 months. Exclusion was applied to patients with uncontrolled infections, other autoimmune diseases, pregnancy or lactation. Diagnoses relied on clinical symptoms, serum thyroxine and TRAb, thyroid ultrasound and orbital computed tomography. A first-round RT-PCR of the TCR CDR3 used the HTBI primer set with the Qiagen OneStep RT-PCR kit. Blood samples also contained most of the expanded thyroid clonotypes (frequency above 0.001), which suggests that blood repertoires may reflect thyroid immune responses. In cross-validation, a model built on a 13 V-J signature told ophthalmopathy apart from stable hyperthyroidism with approximately 90% sensitivity and approximately 81% specificity, and in testing the same model reached 80%/75%. During validation, the model predicted progression to ophthalmopathy a median of about 6.5 months ahead of onset, with approximately 71% sensitivity and almost 75% specificity. To identify TCR V-J signatures that set the groups apart, the researchers used a discovery cohort of more than 95 patients, made up of 40 to 45 with Graves' ophthalmopathy and about 60 with stable Graves' hyperthyroidism. Prospective prediction of ophthalmopathy was tested in an independent validation cohort consisting of 18 hyperthyroidism patients and approximately 16 patients who later progressed to ophthalmopathy. The approximately 98 discovery patients were randomly divided into training and test sets at a 7:3 ratio. Thyroid tissue and blood T-cell repertoires from several Graves' hyperthyroidism patients were also compared in the study. Once sampling was done, hyperthyroidism patients were given methimazole at a starting dose of 30 mg daily, whereas ophthalmopathy patients were given high-dose intravenous methylprednisolone. A second multiplex PCR round built the libraries, followed by size selection and purification. Sequencing of the libraries was done on an Illumina HiSeq2000 using paired-end 100 bp reads. SOAPnuke was used to process the raw data, removing reads that contained adapters or uncalled bases, had a mean Phred below 15, or lacked an exact match to the constant primer or identifier. COPE v1.2.5 was used to merge high-quality paired reads, and clonotypes were defined as unique nucleotide sequences. Clonotypes were aligned to IMGT TRBV, TRBD and TRBJ reference segments using MiTCR v1.1. The analysis included only V-J combinations with a frequency above 0.0001, which together covered 99% to 99.2% of the repertoires. A TCS score was defined as the ratio between F50 (clonal expansion) and ExV (chaos), using BLOSUM62-based TCRdist between CDR3 peptides within each V-J. Welch's t-statistics and random forest reduced 500 to 550 V-J features to roughly 13, which were used in a naive Bayes classifier (R e1071). Sample size was not statistically predetermined, and blinding of investigators to group allocation was not performed. The paper describes TCR Vbeta CDR3 sequencing of 120 to 150 peripheral blood samples, made up of fewer than 50 ophthalmopathy patients, 70 to 80 hyperthyroidism patients and 17 progressor patients.

The starting material was peripheral blood mononuclear cells (PBMCs), obtained at new diagnosis, from a patient treated with antithyroid drugs. The clonotype comes from a woman aged 25-40 years with Graves disease. Donor details come from another sample of the same person, matched by shared clones. The chain links TRBV6-1 with TRBJ1-4, with 8 middle bases fitting TRBD1. The DNA is TGTGCCAGCAGAGACAGGGGATATAATGATCAACTGTTTTTT. This is translated as CASRDRGYNDQLFF.